Below are 26 T cell receptor beta chains sequenced from a single sample in a study of regulatory T cells in long-lasting Graves disease. Arm-PCR of CDR3 regions and iRepertoire HTBI primers were used to build TCR beta libraries. MiXCR, applied by TCRdb to the multiplex PCR reads, yields one record per CDR3 protein. The table lists around 400,000 distinct CDR3 sequences, 15% of them singletons. Time point noted: newly diagnosed GD, antithyroid drugs for less than 3 months. The TCR library was made from RNA that had been extracted from PBMCs in TRIzol. The same specimen was also included in a second study, on T cells in Graves' hyperthyroidism and ophthalmopathy.

Source: peripheral blood mononuclear cells (PBMCs), taken at new diagnosis, from a patient treated with antithyroid drugs. The receptors come from a woman aged 40 to 55 with Graves disease.

This chain connects TRBV27 to TRBJ2-1; 12 nucleotides agree with TRBD2. CDR1 MNHEY and CDR2 SMNVEV come from the germline V gene (reference sequence). The CDR3 is 17 residues long. Germline trimming cut 1 base from V and 8 bases from J; bases unmatched to any gene: 9. CDR3 region: CASSLYLQTSGSDEQFF. DNA for the CDR3: TGTGCCAGCAGTTTATACCTCCAGACTAGCGGGAGCGATGAGCAGTTCTTC.

With regard to this clonotype: Here the CDR3 omits its conserved ending phenylalanine or tryptophan, so a read error is the likely source. The V call is TRBV28, the J call TRBJ2-5; tentative D call: TRBD2 (5 bases). Trimming shortened V by 1 base and J by 1 base, and 10 bases separated the two germline ends. The length of the CDR3 is 15 residues. Germline values: CDR1 MDHEN, CDR2 SYDVKM. The CDR3: CASSLYRAGQETQYS. The DNA of the CDR3 is TGTGCCAGCAGTTTATATCGTGCGGGCCAAGAGACCCAGTACTCC.

This clonotype was observed many times. The chain links TRBV5-1 to TRBJ2-6; 9 bases agree with TRBD2. The V and J ends lost 4 bases and 2 bases, in that order; junction bases with no gene match: 7. CDR3 length equals 17 residues. Per germline, CDR1 SGHRS and CDR2 YFSETQ. The CDR3 nucleotides read TGCGCCAGCAGCCTCCGAGCGGGAGGCGCTGGGGCCAACGTCCTGACTTTC. This sequence encodes CASSLRAGGAGANVLTF.

This clonotype was seen repeatedly, ten times or more. The chain combines TRBV5-6 with TRBJ2-3; tentative D call: TRBD1 (6 bases). This CDR3 is built from 15 residues. Germline loops: CDR1 SGHDT, CDR2 YYEEEE. Trimming left V 4 bases short and J 6 bases short, with 18 bases between. This CDR3 reads CASSAVRGRGDTQYF. The CDR3, as DNA: TGTGCCAGCAGCGCGGTCAGGGGTAGGGGTGATACGCAGTATTTT.

As concerns this clonotype: Being one base from a much bigger clone, this may be a read error. The chain joins TRBV13 to TRBJ1-2; 7 bases agree with TRBD1. Germline-derived CDR1 and CDR2 are PRHDT and FYEKMQ (reference sequence). V shed 5 bases, J shed 4 bases, and the junction held 4 bases outside the gene matches. The length of the CDR3 is 13 residues. The CDR3 DNA sequence: TGTGCCAGCAGCCGGGGACAGAGCTATGGCTACACCTTC. This sequence encodes CASSRGQSYGYTF.

This clonotype was recorded at least ten times. The rearrangement links TRBV7-8 to TRBJ2-1; maybe TRBD2 (6 bases). Trimming removed 1 base at V and 2 bases at J, with 9 bases between. CDR3 length equals 15 residues. Germline V gene lookup returns CDR1 SGHVS and CDR2 FQNEAQ. CDR3 DNA sequence: TGTGCCAGCAGCTTAGGTCCTAGCGCCTACAATGAGCAGTTCTTC. Its protein is CASSLGPSAYNEQFF. The full variable domain, its missing parts supplied by reference TRBV7-8 and TRBJ2-1, is GAGVSQSPRYKVAKRGQDVALRCDPISGHVSLFWYQQALGQGPEFLTYFQNEAQLDKSGLPSDRFFAERPEGSVSTLKIQRTQQEDSAVYLCASSLGPSAYNEQFFGPGTRLTVL.

The CDR3: CATSRDGNYGYTF. CDR3 DNA: TGTGCCACCAGCAGAGACGGGAACTATGGCTACACCTTC. The chain recombines TRBV15 with TRBJ1-2; D is unclear. There are 13 residues in the CDR3. Between the trimmed V and J ends, which lost 0 bases and 2 bases, there was a span of 4 bases. Per germline, CDR1 LNHNV and CDR2 YYDKDF (reference sequence).

This clonotype was seen ten or more times. The chain employs TRBV19 and TRBJ1-2; 7 nucleotides line up with TRBD1. This CDR3 region has 13 residues. The V gene end was trimmed by 0 bases and the J gene end by 8 bases; junction bases not matched to a gene: 3. Germline V gene lookup returns CDR1 LNHDA and CDR2 SQIVND (reference sequence). The CDR3 spells CASSIEADRGYTF. CDR3 bases: TGTGCCAGTAGTATAGAAGCGGACAGGGGCTACACCTTC.

This clonotype has a count of ten or more. The chain uses TRBV2 and TRBJ2-7; TRBD2 matches 7 bases. With V trimmed by 8 bases and J by 3 bases, 10 bases remained unmatched. Germline values: CDR1 SNHLY, CDR2 FYNNEI. The length of the CDR3 is 14 residues. For the CDR3, the DNA is TGTGCCAGCGAGGGTGGGGGGGGAGACTACGAGCAGTACTTC. It encodes CASEGGGGDYEQYF.

The chain couples TRBV19 to TRBJ2-6, with TRBD1 identical over 8 bases. Losses at the gene ends were 3 bases for V and 3 bases for J; bases not matched to a gene: 13. Germline lookup yields CDR1 LNHDA and CDR2 SQIVND (reference sequence). The CDR3 spans 19 residues. CDR3 DNA sequence: TGTGCCAGTAGTATTTCACAGGGGGGCCTTTTAAGTGGGGCCAACGTCCTGACTTTC. It yields the protein CASSISQGGLLSGANVLTF.

V usage is TRBV28 and J usage is TRBJ2-5, with D unclear. The CDR3 consists of 11 residues. V shed 5 bases and J shed 7 bases, with 8 bases lying between them. Per the germline V gene, CDR1 is MDHEN and CDR2 is SYDVKM. The CDR3 DNA follows: TGTGCCAGCAGTCGCGGTACGACCCAGTACTTC. Encoded protein: CASSRGTTQYF.

This clonotype was seen ten or more times. V is TRBV18 and J is TRBJ2-5; 9 bases align to TRBD2. The germline CDR1 and CDR2 sequences are KGHSH and LQKENI. The ends lost 2 bases at V and 2 bases at J; junction bases unmatched: 6. This CDR3 comprises 16 residues. CDR3 region: CASSPASGMGQETQYF. CDR3 DNA: TGTGCCAGCTCACCAGCTAGCGGGATGGGTCAAGAGACCCAGTACTTC.

In this sample, this clonotype turned up many times. The chain employs TRBV29-1 and TRBJ2-5; D tentatively reads TRBD1 or TRBD2 (5 bases each). The CDR3 runs to 14 residues. V lost 7 bases and J lost 5, with 20 bases in between. Germline loops: CDR1 SQVTM, CDR2 ANQGSEA. The DNA for the CDR3 is TGCAGCGCGGGGTTTGTGGGGGAGTGGGAGACCCAGTACTTC. This sequence encodes CSAGFVGEWETQYF.

This clonotype was found many times. This chain connects TRBV3-1 to TRBJ2-3; 14 bases map to TRBD2. This CDR3 has 19 residues. CDR1 is LGHDT and CDR2 is YNNKEL in the germline V gene (reference sequence). J gave up 1 base and V 8 bases, and 14 bases lay outside the gene matches. The CDR3 here is CASSRDLRLAGGGTDTQYF. CDR3 DNA sequence: TGTGCCAGCTCAAGGGACCTCCGACTAGCGGGAGGGGGCACAGATACGCAGTATTTT.

The chain couples TRBV14 to TRBJ2-3; the match to TRBD2 covers 9 bases. J gave up 4 bases and V 4 bases, and 9 bases lay outside the gene matches. The CDR3 length is 16 residues. The V gene's germline CDR1 is SGHDN and CDR2 FVKESK. The CDR3 protein is CASSPIAGDGSDTQYF. The CDR3 nucleotides read TGTGCCAGCAGCCCCATAGCGGGAGACGGGTCAGATACGCAGTATTTT.

In its sample, this clonotype was seen many times. The chain links TRBV28 to TRBJ2-1; the match to TRBD2 covers 12 bases. The V segment lost 4 bases and the J segment 4 bases; nucleotides outside the gene matches: 8. CDR3 length: 17 amino acids. Germline loops: CDR1 MDHEN, CDR2 SYDVKM. The CDR3 here is CASSSPRLAGDYNEQFF. In DNA form, the CDR3 reads TGTGCCAGCAGTTCTCCCCGACTAGCGGGGGATTACAATGAGCAGTTCTTC.

This clonotype has more than one count but fewer than ten. The chain recombines TRBV9 with TRBJ2-5; 8 bases line up with TRBD2. The V segment lost 0 bases and the J segment 5 bases; nucleotides outside the gene matches: 3. This CDR3 has 14 amino acids. Germline V gene lookup returns CDR1 SGDLS and CDR2 YYNGEE. CDR3 loop: CASSVGSGGETQYF. For the CDR3, the DNA is TGTGCCAGCAGCGTAGGGTCGGGGGGGGAGACCCAGTACTTC. The whole variable domain, filled in from reference TRBV9 and TRBJ2-5, reads DSGVTQTPKHLITATGQRVTLRCSPRSGDLSVYWYQQSLDQGLQFLIQYYNGEERAKGNILERFSAQQFPDLHSELNLSSLELGDSALYFCASSVGSGGETQYFGPGTRLLVL.

This clonotype qualifies as medium-sized. The V gene is TRBV28, the J gene TRBJ2-1; D perhaps matches TRBD2 (6 bases). Germline loops: CDR1 MDHEN, CDR2 SYDVKM. Trimming took off 7 bases at V and 4 bases at J, with 11 bases between the two ends. The CDR3 is made up of 13 amino acids. The CDR3 DNA follows: TGTGCCAGCAAAGGGAGGATTTACAATGAGCAGTTCTTC. It codes for CASKGRIYNEQFF.

About this clonotype itself: A much bigger clone sits one base away, suggesting this may be a read error. The gene calls are TRBV6-1 and TRBJ2-7, with D perhaps given as TRBD1 or TRBD2 (5 bases each). This CDR3 has 14 amino acids. CDR1 and CDR2 from the germline V gene are MNHNS and SASEGT. Between the trimmed V and J ends, which lost 8 bases and 3 bases, there was a span of 17 bases. The CDR3 reads CASGTREGVYEQYF. The CDR3 coding sequence is TGTGCCAGCGGGACCAGGGAAGGCGTCTACGAGCAGTACTTC.

This clonotype was counted only a few times. The V and J genes are TRBV24-1 and TRBJ2-1; 10 nucleotides agree with TRBD2. With 3 bases clipped from V and 7 bases from J, the junction kept 5 bases outside the gene matches. CDR1 and CDR2 (germline): KGHDR, SFDVKD. CDR3 length equals 15 residues. The CDR3 coding sequence is TGTGCCACCAGTGATCCCAGGACTAGCGGTAATGAGCAGTTCTTC. Amino acid sequence: CATSDPRTSGNEQFF.

Comment on this clonotype: This sequence is one base from a far larger clone and is likely a read error. The chain has TRBV7-2 and TRBJ2-1, with D unclear. CDR1 SGHTA and CDR2 FQGNSA come from the germline V gene. The CDR3 length is 12 residues. The V gene lost 5 bases and the J gene lost 14 bases, with 16 bases spanning the gap. The CDR3 coding sequence is TGTGCCAGCAGCCCCGGGCAGTCTCTGGAGTTCTTC. Protein sequence: CASSPGQSLEFF.

This clonotype was counted at least ten times. J is TRBJ2-3 and V is TRBV6-5; no firm D call. The germline V and J ends were trimmed by 0 bases and 4 bases, with 8 bases remaining between them. The CDR3 is 14 residues long. Germline V gene lookup returns CDR1 MNHEY and CDR2 SVGAGI. CDR3 sequence: CASSYSSEADTQYF. In DNA form, the CDR3 reads TGTGCCAGCAGTTACTCCTCCGAAGCAGATACGCAGTATTTT.

There are a few counts of this clonotype. V usage is TRBV20-1 and J usage is TRBJ2-3; D call uncertain. The germline V gene has CDR1 DFQATT and CDR2 SNEGSKA (reference sequence). Trimming cost V 0 bases and J 6 bases, with 16 bases left between them. The CDR3 totals 15 residues. CDR3 sequence (DNA): TGCAGTGCTAGAGATCCGAGAAGTAGGCTGGATACGCAGTATTTT. Its protein is CSARDPRSRLDTQYF.

This clonotype occurred many times. The chain has TRBV7-6 and TRBJ2-7; D uncertain. This CDR3 contains 12 residues. The germline V and J ends were trimmed by 7 bases and 5 bases, with 12 bases remaining between them. Germline V gene sequence: CDR1 SGHVS, CDR2 FNYEAQ. The CDR3, as DNA: TGTGCCAGCACCGACCGCACGGACGAGCAGTACTTC. It codes for CASTDRTDEQYF.

This clonotype has at least ten counts. The chain employs TRBV28 and TRBJ1-1; TRBD1 might be the D (5 bases). Trimming removed 8 bases from V and 0 bases from J, with 13 bases in between. This CDR3 is 14 amino acids long. CDR1 is MDHEN, CDR2 SYDVKM, per germline. DNA for the CDR3: TGTGCCAGCCGCCAAGACAGCATGAACACTGAAGCTTTCTTT. As protein: CASRQDSMNTEAFF.

This clonotype has a count of ten or more. The chain has TRBV3-1 and TRBJ2-1; 10 nucleotides agree with TRBD2. The CDR3 runs 15 residues. CDR1 and CDR2 (germline): LGHDT, YNNKEL (reference sequence). Trimming cost V 1 base and J 9 bases; bases outside gene matches: 6. Written as DNA, the CDR3 is TGTGCCAGCAGCCAAGTAGTAGCGGGAGGTGCTGAGCAGTTCTTC. Translated: CASSQVVAGGAEQFF.